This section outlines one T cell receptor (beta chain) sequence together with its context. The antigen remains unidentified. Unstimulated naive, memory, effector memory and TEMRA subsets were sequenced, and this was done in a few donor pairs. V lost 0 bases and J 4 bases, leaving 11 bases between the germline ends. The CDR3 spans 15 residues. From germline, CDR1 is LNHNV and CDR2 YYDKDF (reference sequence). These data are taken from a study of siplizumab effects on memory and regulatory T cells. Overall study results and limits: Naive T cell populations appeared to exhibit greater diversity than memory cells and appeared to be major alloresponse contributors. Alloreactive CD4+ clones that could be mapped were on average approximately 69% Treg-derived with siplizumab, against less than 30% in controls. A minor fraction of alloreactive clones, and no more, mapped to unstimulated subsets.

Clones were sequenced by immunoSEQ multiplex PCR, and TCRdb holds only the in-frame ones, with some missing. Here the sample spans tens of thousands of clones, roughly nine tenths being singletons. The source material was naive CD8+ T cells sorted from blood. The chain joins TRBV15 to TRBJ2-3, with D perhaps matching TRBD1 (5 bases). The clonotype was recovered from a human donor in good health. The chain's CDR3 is CATSRDKGLADTQYF. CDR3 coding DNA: TGTGCCACCAGCAGAGACAAGGGGTTGGCAGATACGCAGTATTTT.